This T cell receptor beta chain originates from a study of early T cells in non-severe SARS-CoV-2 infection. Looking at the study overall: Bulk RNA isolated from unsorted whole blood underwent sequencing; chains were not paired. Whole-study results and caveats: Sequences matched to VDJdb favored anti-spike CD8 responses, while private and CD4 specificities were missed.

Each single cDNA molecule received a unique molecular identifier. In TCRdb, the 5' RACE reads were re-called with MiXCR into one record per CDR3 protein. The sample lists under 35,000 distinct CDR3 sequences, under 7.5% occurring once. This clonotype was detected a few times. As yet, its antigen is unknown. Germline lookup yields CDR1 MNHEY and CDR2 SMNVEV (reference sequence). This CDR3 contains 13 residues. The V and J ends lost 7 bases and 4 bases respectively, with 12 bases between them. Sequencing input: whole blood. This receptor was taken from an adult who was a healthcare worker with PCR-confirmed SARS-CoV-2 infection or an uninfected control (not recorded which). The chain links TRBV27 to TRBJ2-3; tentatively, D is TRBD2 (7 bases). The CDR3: CASTGGPADTQYF. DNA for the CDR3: TGTGCCAGCACGGGGGGCCCAGCAGATACGCAGTATTTT.